The TCR beta chain described here comes from a study of T cells after yellow fever vaccination. The study made its TCR cDNA through 5'RACE template switching. That step introduced a universal primer site along with UMIs. MiXCR was run by TCRdb on the 5' RACE reads, yielding one entry per CDR3 protein. There are 200,000 to 250,000 distinct CDR3 sequences in the sample; 6.5% to 8.5% occur only once, and roughly 0.9% lies in the top ten. Findings of the study overall: One caveat is that FACS-sorted repertoires could contain abundant clonotypes contaminating from the bulk population.

Trimming cost V 6 bases and J 7 bases, with 16 bases left between them. This CDR3 spans 13 amino acids. Germline V gene data show CDR1 as SQVTM and CDR2 as ANQGSEA. To note about this clonotype: Its antigen is as yet unknown.

Specimen: CD4+ T cells sorted from PBMCs, collected 15 days after the yellow fever booster vaccination. This clonotype originated in a man aged 25 to 45 who received the YFV17D yellow fever vaccine. The genes are TRBV29-1 and TRBJ2-1; TRBD2 is a possible D gene (5 bases). CDR3: CSVRLTTTNEQFF. The CDR3 nucleotides read TGCAGCGTCCGCCTGACTACAACGAATGAGCAGTTCTTC.